These T cell receptor beta chains were read from a single sample in a study of monozygotic twins with inflammatory bowel disease. TCRdb reanalyzed the 5' RACE reads, giving one entry per CDR3 protein sequence and no DNA. Recorded for this sample: roughly 300,000 distinct CDR3 sequences. The sample was blood. Receptors were obtained from a human donor with ulcerative colitis or Crohn's disease, or a healthy co-twin of an affected twin (not recorded which). Both conserved end residues are part of each CDR3. Fields, in order: V gene, J gene, CDR3 protein.

V: TRBV6-1
J: TRBJ2-5
CDR3: CASSLGGSIRETQYF

V: TRBV6-2/TRBV6-3
J: TRBJ2-1
CDR3: CASGSWVAGGNEQFF

V: TRBV12-3/TRBV12-4
J: TRBJ1-2
CDR3: CASSLRDRGYGYTF

V: TRBV5-5
J: TRBJ2-2
CDR3: CASSFRYPNTGELFF

V: TRBV2
J: TRBJ2-3
CDR3: CANREGPTDTQYF

V: TRBV4-3
J: TRBJ2-7
CDR3: CASSRDISSYEQYF

V: TRBV30
J: TRBJ1-4
CDR3: CAWSSPGPRGEKLFF

V: TRBV19
J: TRBJ2-7
CDR3: CASSQNLGLREQYF

V: TRBV23-1
J: TRBJ2-7
CDR3: CASSRPTGLESYEQYF

V: TRBV20-1
J: TRBJ1-5
CDR3: CSAGRQGNSNQPQHF

V: TRBV11-2
J: TRBJ2-1
CDR3: CASSLTEGPAKRGNEQFF

V: TRBV7-9
J: TRBJ2-7
CDR3: CASSITGILEQYF

V: TRBV12-3/TRBV12-4
J: TRBJ2-1
CDR3: CASSLDSRTRQFF

V: TRBV24-1
J: TRBJ2-1
CDR3: CATSDPPKPGTTDHNEQFF

V: TRBV6-2/TRBV6-3
J: TRBJ2-7
CDR3: CASRSGQAFSYEQYF

V: TRBV7-2
J: TRBJ2-7
CDR3: CASSLVESEQYF

V: TRBV20-1
J: TRBJ2-1
CDR3: CSASGYGSEYEQFF

V: TRBV5-1
J: TRBJ1-1
CDR3: CASSFRTGQGGRWTEAFF

V: TRBV10-2
J: TRBJ2-1
CDR3: CASLSIGRWNEQFF

V: TRBV7-2
J: TRBJ2-2
CDR3: CASSLLTGGTGELFF

V: TRBV24-1
J: TRBJ2-3
CDR3: CATSDPGGTDTQYF

V: TRBV12-3/TRBV12-4
J: TRBJ1-1
CDR3: CASSFRIEAFF